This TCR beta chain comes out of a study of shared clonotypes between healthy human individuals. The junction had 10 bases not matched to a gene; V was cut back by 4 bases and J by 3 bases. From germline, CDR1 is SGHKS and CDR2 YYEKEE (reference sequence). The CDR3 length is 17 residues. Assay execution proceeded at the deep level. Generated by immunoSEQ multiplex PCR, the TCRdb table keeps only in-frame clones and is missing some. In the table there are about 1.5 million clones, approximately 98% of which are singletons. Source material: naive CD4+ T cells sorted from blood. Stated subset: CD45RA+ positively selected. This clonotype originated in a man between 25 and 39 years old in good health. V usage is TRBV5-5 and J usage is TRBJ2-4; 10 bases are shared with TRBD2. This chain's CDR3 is CASSIEAGGPGKNIQYF. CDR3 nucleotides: TGTGCCAGCAGCATAGAAGCGGGAGGGCCGGGCAAAAACATTCAGTACTTC.